The clone carrying this T cell receptor (beta chain) was picked up one time. The antigen is undetermined. This entry belongs to a study of T cells in localized non-small cell lung cancer. The CDR3 consists of 15 residues. Germline V lookup: CDR1 WSHSY, CDR2 SAAADI. The V gene lost 8 bases and the J gene lost 3 bases, with 19 bases spanning the gap. Whole-study results and caveats: Adjacent lung exhibited a median of around 60 among the 100 most abundant tumor clones. Highest T cell clonality was seen in uninvolved adjacent lung, surpassing that measured in tumor. Higher blood T cell density went with longer overall survival. As only one tumor region underwent sequencing, heterogeneity remains possible.

TCRdb's table, derived via immunoSEQ multiplex PCR, lists solely in-frame clones and lacks some. Of some 4,500 clones listed, approximately 93% are singletons. Sequenced here: peripheral blood, sampled before any cancer treatment. The receptor's source is a woman between 35 and 75 years old with stage I lung adenocarcinoma. This rearrangement joins TRBV10-2 to TRBJ1-2; D possibly corresponds to TRBD1 (5 bases). The CDR3 loop is CASQVGPNPDYGYTF. Here the CDR3 DNA reads TGCGCCAGCCAGGTGGGGCCAAACCCCGACTATGGCTACACCTTC.